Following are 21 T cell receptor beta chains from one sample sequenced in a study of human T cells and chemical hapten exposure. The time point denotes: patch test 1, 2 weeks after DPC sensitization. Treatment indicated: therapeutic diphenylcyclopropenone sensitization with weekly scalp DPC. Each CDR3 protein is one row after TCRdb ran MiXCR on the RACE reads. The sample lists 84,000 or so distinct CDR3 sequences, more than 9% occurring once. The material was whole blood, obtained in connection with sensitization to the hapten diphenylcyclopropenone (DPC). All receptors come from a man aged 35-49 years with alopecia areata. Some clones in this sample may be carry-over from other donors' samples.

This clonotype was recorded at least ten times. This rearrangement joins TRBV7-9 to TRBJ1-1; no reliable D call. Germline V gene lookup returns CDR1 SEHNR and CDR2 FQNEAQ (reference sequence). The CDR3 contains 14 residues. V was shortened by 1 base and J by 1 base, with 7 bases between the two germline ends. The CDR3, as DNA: TGTGCCAGCAGCTTAGGTCCCCAGAACACTGAAGCTTTCTTT. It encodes CASSLGPQNTEAFF.

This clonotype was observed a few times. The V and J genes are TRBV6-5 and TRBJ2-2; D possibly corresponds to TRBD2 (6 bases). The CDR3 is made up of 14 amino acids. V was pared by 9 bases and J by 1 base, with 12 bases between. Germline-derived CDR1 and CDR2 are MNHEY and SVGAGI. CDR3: CASKLAENTGELFF. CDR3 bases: TGTGCCAGTAAATTAGCGGAGAACACCGGGGAGCTGTTTTTT.

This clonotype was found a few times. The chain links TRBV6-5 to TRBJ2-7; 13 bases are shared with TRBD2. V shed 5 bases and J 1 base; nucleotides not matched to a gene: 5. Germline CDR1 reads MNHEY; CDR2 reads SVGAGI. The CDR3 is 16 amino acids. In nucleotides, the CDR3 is TGTGCCAGCAGTAAGATGACTAGCGGGAGGTCCTACGAGCAGTACGTC. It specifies CASSKMTSGRSYEQYV.

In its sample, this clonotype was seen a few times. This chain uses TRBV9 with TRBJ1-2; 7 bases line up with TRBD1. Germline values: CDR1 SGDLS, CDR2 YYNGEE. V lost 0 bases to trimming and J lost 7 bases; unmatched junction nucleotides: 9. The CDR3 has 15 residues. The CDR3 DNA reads TGTGCCAGCAGCGTAGAGGGAACAGGGGCAGGTGGCTACACCTTC. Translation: CASSVEGTGAGGYTF.

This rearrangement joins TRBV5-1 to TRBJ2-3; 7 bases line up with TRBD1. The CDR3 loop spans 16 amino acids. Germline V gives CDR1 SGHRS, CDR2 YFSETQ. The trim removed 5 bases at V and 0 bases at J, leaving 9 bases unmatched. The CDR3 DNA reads TGCGCCAGCAGGAGAACCGGGACAGCTAGCACAGATACGCAGTATTTT. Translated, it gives CASRRTGTASTDTQYF.

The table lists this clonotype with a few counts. The CDR3 DNA reads TGTGCCAGCAGTTTTCCGGGGGGCGAGCAGTACGTC. This sequence encodes CASSFPGGEQYV. The gene calls are TRBV27 and TRBJ2-7; 7 nucleotides match TRBD2. Germline V gene data show CDR1 as MNHEY and CDR2 as SMNVEV (reference sequence). The trim removed 3 bases at V and 6 bases at J, leaving 2 bases unmatched. This CDR3 has 12 amino acids.

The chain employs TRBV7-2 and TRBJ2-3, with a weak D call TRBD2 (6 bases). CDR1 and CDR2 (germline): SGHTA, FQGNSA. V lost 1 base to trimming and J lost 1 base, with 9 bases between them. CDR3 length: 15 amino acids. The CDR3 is CASSLDSGGTDTQYF. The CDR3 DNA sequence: TGTGCCAGCAGCTTAGATTCGGGAGGCACAGATACGCAGTATTTT.

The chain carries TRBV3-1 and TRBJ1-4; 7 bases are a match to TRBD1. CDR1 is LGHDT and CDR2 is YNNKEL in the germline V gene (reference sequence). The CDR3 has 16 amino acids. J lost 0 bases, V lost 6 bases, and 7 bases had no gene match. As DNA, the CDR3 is TGTGCCAGCAGTAAAAGACAGGGCGCAACTAATGAAAAACTGTTTTTT. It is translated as CASSKRQGATNEKLFF.

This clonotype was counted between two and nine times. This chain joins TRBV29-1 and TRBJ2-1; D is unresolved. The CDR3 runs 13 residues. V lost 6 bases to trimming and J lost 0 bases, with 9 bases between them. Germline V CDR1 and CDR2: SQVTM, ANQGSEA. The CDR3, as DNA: TGCAGCGTGTTGGGGTACTCCTACAATGAGCAGTTCTTC. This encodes CSVLGYSYNEQFF.

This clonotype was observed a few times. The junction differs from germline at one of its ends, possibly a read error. The DNA of the CDR3 is TGTGCCAGCAGTTGGGGACAGGGGGGATCCCGGCCCCAGAATTTT. Its translation: CASSWGQGGSRPQNF. The chain uses TRBV28 and TRBJ1-5, with TRBD1 matching 11 bases. This CDR3 spans 15 amino acids. Per the germline V gene, CDR1 is MDHEN and CDR2 is SYDVKM.

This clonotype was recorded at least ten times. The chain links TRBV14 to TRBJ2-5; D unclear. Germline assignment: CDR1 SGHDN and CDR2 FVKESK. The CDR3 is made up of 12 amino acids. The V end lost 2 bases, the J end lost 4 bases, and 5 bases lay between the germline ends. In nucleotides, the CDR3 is TGTGCCAGCAGCCAATCAGGAGAGACCCAGTACTTC. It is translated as CASSQSGETQYF.

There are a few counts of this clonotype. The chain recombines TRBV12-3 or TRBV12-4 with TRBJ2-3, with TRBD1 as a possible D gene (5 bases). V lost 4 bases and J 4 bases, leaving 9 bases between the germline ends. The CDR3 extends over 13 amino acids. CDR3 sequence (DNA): TGTGCCAGCAGTTCACAGGCCGCAGATACGCAGTATTTT. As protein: CASSSQAADTQYF.

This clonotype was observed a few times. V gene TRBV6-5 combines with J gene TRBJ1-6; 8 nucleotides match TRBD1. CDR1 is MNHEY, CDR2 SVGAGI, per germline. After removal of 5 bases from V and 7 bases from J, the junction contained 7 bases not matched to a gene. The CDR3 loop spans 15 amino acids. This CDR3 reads CASSMDRAHNSPLHF. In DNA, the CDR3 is TGTGCCAGCAGTATGGACAGGGCCCACAATTCACCCCTCCACTTT.

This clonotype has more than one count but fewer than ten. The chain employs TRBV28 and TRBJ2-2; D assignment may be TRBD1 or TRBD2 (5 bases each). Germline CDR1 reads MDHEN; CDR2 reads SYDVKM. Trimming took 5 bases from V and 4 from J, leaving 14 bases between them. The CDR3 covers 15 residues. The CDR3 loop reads CASSRGRGSTGELFF. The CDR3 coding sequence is TGTGCCAGCAGTAGGGGACGGGGTAGCACCGGGGAGCTGTTTTTT.

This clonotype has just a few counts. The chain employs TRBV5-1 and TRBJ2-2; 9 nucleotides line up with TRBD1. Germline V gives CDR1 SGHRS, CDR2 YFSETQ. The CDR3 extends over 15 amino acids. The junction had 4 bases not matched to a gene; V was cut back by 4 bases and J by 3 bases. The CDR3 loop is CASSPGDRDTGELFF. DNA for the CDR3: TGCGCCAGCAGCCCAGGGGACAGGGACACCGGGGAGCTGTTTTTT. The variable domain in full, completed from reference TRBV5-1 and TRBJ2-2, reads KAGVTQTPRYLIKTRGQQVTLSCSPISGHRSVSWYQQTPGQGLQFLFEYFSETQRNKGNFPGRFSGRQFSNSRSEMNVSTLELGDSALYLCASSPGDRDTGELFFGEGSRLTVL.

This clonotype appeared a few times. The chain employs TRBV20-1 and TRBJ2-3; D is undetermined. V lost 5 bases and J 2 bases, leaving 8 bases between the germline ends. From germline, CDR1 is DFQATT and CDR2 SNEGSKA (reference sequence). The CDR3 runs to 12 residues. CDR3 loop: CSAGSFTDTQYF. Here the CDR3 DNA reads TGCAGTGCTGGTAGTTTCACAGATACGCAGTATTTT.

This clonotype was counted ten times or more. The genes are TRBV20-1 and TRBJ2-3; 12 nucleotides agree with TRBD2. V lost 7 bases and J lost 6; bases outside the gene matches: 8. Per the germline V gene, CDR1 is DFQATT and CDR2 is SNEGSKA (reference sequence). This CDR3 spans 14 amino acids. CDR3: CSVWGLAGGDTQYF. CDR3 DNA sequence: TGCAGTGTTTGGGGACTAGCGGGTGGGGATACGCAGTATTTT.

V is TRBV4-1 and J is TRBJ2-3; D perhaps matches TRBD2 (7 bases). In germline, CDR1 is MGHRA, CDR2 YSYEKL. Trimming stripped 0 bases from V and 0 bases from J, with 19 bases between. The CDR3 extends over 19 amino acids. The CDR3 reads CASSQERGASGGSTDTQYF. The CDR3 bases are TGCGCCAGCAGCCAAGAAAGGGGGGCCTCGGGGGGAAGCACAGATACGCAGTATTTT.

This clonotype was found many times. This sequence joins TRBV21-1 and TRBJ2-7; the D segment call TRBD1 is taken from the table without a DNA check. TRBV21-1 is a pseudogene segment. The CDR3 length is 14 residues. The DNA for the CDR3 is TGTGCCAGCAGCATCCCGACAGAGGCCTACGAGCAGTACGTC. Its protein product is CASSIPTEAYEQYV.

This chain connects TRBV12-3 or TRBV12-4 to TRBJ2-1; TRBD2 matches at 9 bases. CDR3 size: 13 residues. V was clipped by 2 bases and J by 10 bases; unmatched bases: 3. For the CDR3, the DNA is TGTGCCAGCAGTTTATTTGGGACTAGCGAGCAGTTCTTC. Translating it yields CASSLFGTSEQFF.

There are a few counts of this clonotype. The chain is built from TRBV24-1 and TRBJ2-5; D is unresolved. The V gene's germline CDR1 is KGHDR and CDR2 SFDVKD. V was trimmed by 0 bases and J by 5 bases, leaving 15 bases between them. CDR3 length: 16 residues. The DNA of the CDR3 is TGTGCCACCAGTGATTTGCTGGAAGGGCCTGGGGAGACCCAGTACTTC. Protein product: CATSDLLEGPGETQYF.